This T cell receptor beta chain was documented in a study of T-cell memory formation after mild COVID-19. Study-level information: In these data, TCR clusters were largely donor specific.

General study findings and limits: Shrinking CD4+ clones resided mostly in CM and EM, and CD8+ ones in EMRA. Day 15 to 85 contracting clones showed balanced CD4/CD8; later expanders leaned CD4+.

TCR alpha and TCR beta cDNA libraries carrying sample barcodes and UMIs were produced by 5'RACE using constant-segment primers. TCRdb re-called the 5' RACE reads through MiXCR, storing one row per CDR3 protein. The table lists 300,000 to 350,000 distinct CDR3 sequences, roughly 13% of them singletons, with roughly 20% in the top ten. The germline V gene has CDR1 MGHRA and CDR2 YSYEKL. This CDR3 has 13 residues. V shed 2 bases and J 6 bases; nucleotides not matched to a gene: 3. The table lists this clonotype with a few counts. Antigen unknown. Sequenced sample: PBMCs or a T cell subset sorted from them (not recorded which). The chain uses TRBV4-1 and TRBJ1-1; 7 bases align to TRBD1. The receptor was derived from a man between 18 and 35 years old who had mild COVID-19 (a few samples of this study predate the infection). Cell type and time point are not known. CDR3 in DNA: TGCGCCAGCAGCCAAACAGGGGATGCTGAAGCTTTCTTT. Translation gives CASSQTGDAEAFF.